The rows below give T cell receptor beta chains drawn from one sample of a study of identical twins. TCRdb called the 5' RACE reads again in MiXCR, with one record for every CDR3 protein. The sample includes approximately 140,000 distinct CDR3 sequences, around 3.5% of them seen just once. Source material: memory T cells sorted from blood. Every receptor here comes from a man younger than 35 in good health. Both conserved end residues are part of each CDR3. The D gene is left open where the match is weak. Expanded clones get a size class; other rows say once, few or many, or leave the size out.

j_gene: TRBJ2-2
abundance: many
d_gene: .
v_gene: TRBV20-1
CDR3aa: CSARDSVAENTGELFF
CDR3nt: TGCAGTGCTAGAGATTCTGTAGCGGAAAACACCGGGGAGCTGTTTTTT

j_gene: TRBJ1-2
abundance: many
d_gene: .
v_gene: TRBV10-1
CDR3aa: CASSESDRNYGYTF
CDR3nt: TGCGCCAGCAGTGAGTCCGACAGAAATTATGGCTACACCTTC

j_gene: TRBJ2-1
abundance: many
d_gene: TRBD2
v_gene: TRBV11-3
CDR3aa: CASSFAPAGGGDNEQFF
CDR3nt: TGTGCCAGCAGCTTCGCTCCAGCGGGAGGGGGTGACAATGAGCAGTTCTTC

j_gene: TRBJ2-1
abundance: many
d_gene: .
v_gene: TRBV29-1
CDR3aa: CSAKKGTGPRFSYNEQFF
CDR3nt: TGCAGCGCCAAAAAAGGGACGGGACCCCGATTCTCCTACAATGAGCAGTTCTTC

j_gene: TRBJ2-2
abundance: few
d_gene: .
v_gene: TRBV18
CDR3aa: CASSQAQAELTGELFF
CDR3nt: TGTGCCAGCTCACAGGCCCAAGCGGAGCTCACCGGGGAGCTGTTTTTT

j_gene: TRBJ1-2
abundance: many
d_gene: .
v_gene: TRBV27
CDR3aa: CASSPNPIVYGYTF
CDR3nt: TGTGCCAGCAGTCCGAACCCCATCGTCTATGGCTACACCTTC

j_gene: TRBJ2-2
abundance: many
d_gene: .
v_gene: TRBV29-1
CDR3aa: CSAPFEGRRTGELFF
CDR3nt: TGCAGCGCCCCCTTCGAGGGCAGGCGGACCGGGGAGCTGTTTTTT

j_gene: TRBJ2-1
abundance: many
d_gene: .
v_gene: TRBV11-2
CDR3aa: CASRYLRGRTRNEQFF
CDR3nt: TGTGCCAGCAGGTATCTCCGGGGGAGGACTCGCAATGAGCAGTTCTTC

j_gene: TRBJ1-5
abundance: many
d_gene: .
v_gene: TRBV20-1
CDR3aa: CSAARGAISNQPQHF
CDR3nt: TGCAGTGCTGCCCGGGGGGCGATAAGCAATCAGCCCCAGCATTTT

j_gene: TRBJ2-5
abundance: many
d_gene: .
v_gene: TRBV12-3/TRBV12-4
CDR3aa: CASSFRVQETQYF
CDR3nt: TGTGCCAGCAGTTTCAGGGTCCAAGAGACCCAGTACTTC

j_gene: TRBJ2-5
abundance: few
d_gene: TRBD1
v_gene: TRBV4-1
CDR3aa: CASSQSGGQVQETQYF
CDR3nt: TGCGCCAGCAGCCAAAGTGGGGGACAGGTACAAGAGACCCAGTACTTC

j_gene: TRBJ2-7
abundance: many
d_gene: .
v_gene: TRBV29-1
CDR3aa: CSVDAGSSSYEQYF
CDR3nt: TGCAGCGTTGATGCGGGAAGTAGCTCCTACGAGCAGTACTTC

j_gene: TRBJ1-5
abundance: many
d_gene: .
v_gene: TRBV2
CDR3aa: CASTKAYSNQPQHF
CDR3nt: TGTGCCAGCACCAAGGCCTATAGCAATCAGCCCCAGCATTTT

j_gene: TRBJ2-5
abundance: many
d_gene: TRBD1
v_gene: TRBV12-3/TRBV12-4
CDR3aa: CASSPLTGQETQYF
CDR3nt: TGTGCCAGCAGTCCTTTGACAGGGCAAGAGACCCAGTACTTC

j_gene: TRBJ1-2
abundance: many
d_gene: .
v_gene: TRBV6-2/TRBV6-3
CDR3aa: CASSYVPETYGYTF
CDR3nt: TGTGCCAGCAGTTACGTTCCCGAAACCTATGGCTACACCTTC

j_gene: TRBJ2-6
abundance: .
d_gene: TRBD1
v_gene: TRBV13
CDR3aa: CASSKKIGQGAGANVLTF
CDR3nt: TGTGCCAGCAGCAAAAAAATAGGGCAGGGGGCTGGGGCCAACGTCCTGACTTTC

j_gene: TRBJ1-6
abundance: many
d_gene: .
v_gene: TRBV12-3/TRBV12-4
CDR3aa: CASALRDTSPLHF
CDR3nt: TGTGCCAGCGCTCTCCGGGACACTTCACCCCTCCACTTT

j_gene: TRBJ2-4
abundance: many
d_gene: .
v_gene: TRBV18
CDR3aa: CASSPPGPVTKNIQYF
CDR3nt: TGTGCCAGCTCACCACCCGGTCCAGTGACCAAAAACATTCAGTACTTC

j_gene: TRBJ1-1
abundance: many
d_gene: .
v_gene: TRBV7-9
CDR3aa: CASSLGAGKTEAFF
CDR3nt: TGTGCCAGCAGCTTAGGGGCAGGGAAAACTGAAGCTTTCTTT

j_gene: TRBJ2-7
abundance: many
d_gene: .
v_gene: TRBV3-1
CDR3aa: CASSIRNYEQYF
CDR3nt: TGTGCCAGCAGCATACGCAACTACGAGCAGTACTTC

j_gene: TRBJ2-1
abundance: many
d_gene: .
v_gene: TRBV12-3/TRBV12-4
CDR3aa: CASSFLSYFEQFF
CDR3nt: TGTGCCAGCAGTTTTCTCTCGTACTTCGAGCAGTTCTTC

j_gene: TRBJ2-5
abundance: many
d_gene: .
v_gene: TRBV7-8
CDR3aa: CASSLEGLLYQETQYF
CDR3nt: TGTGCCAGCAGCCTGGAGGGACTTCTGTACCAAGAGACCCAGTACTTC

j_gene: TRBJ1-5
abundance: .
d_gene: .
v_gene: TRBV5-6
CDR3aa: CASSLVQDSKPQHF
CDR3nt: TGTGCCAGCAGCTTGGTTCAAGACAGCAAACCCCAGCATTTT

j_gene: TRBJ2-7
abundance: .
d_gene: .
v_gene: TRBV6-2/TRBV6-3
CDR3aa: CASSYDITYEQYF
CDR3nt: TGTGCCAGCAGTTACGACATTACCTACGAGCAGTACTTC

j_gene: TRBJ1-5
abundance: many
d_gene: .
v_gene: TRBV6-1
CDR3aa: CASDSPAGAGNPQHF
CDR3nt: TGTGCCAGTGATTCCCCCGCGGGGGCAGGTAATCCCCAGCATTTT

j_gene: TRBJ2-5
abundance: many
d_gene: TRBD1
v_gene: TRBV20-1
CDR3aa: CSARPTGVETQYF
CDR3nt: TGCAGTGCTAGACCGACAGGGGTAGAGACCCAGTACTTC

j_gene: TRBJ2-1
abundance: many
d_gene: .
v_gene: TRBV5-1
CDR3aa: CASSLDGGRDEQFF
CDR3nt: TGCGCCAGCAGCTTGGATGGGGGGCGGGATGAGCAGTTCTTC

j_gene: TRBJ2-3
abundance: many
d_gene: .
v_gene: TRBV20-1
CDR3aa: CSANLWGAGDTDTQYF
CDR3nt: TGCAGTGCAAACCTCTGGGGGGCGGGAGACACAGATACGCAGTATTTT

j_gene: TRBJ2-2
abundance: many
d_gene: .
v_gene: TRBV29-1
CDR3aa: CSVRQVNTGELFF
CDR3nt: TGCAGCGTCCGACAGGTGAACACCGGGGAGCTGTTTTTT

j_gene: TRBJ2-5
abundance: .
d_gene: .
v_gene: TRBV6-1
CDR3aa: CASSRDSGSQETQYF
CDR3nt: TGTGCCAGCAGTCGGGACTCGGGATCTCAAGAGACCCAGTACTTC

j_gene: TRBJ2-3
abundance: many
d_gene: .
v_gene: TRBV20-1
CDR3aa: CSASGVGATDTQYF
CDR3nt: TGCAGTGCTAGCGGGGTGGGGGCCACAGATACGCAGTATTTT

j_gene: TRBJ2-1
abundance: many
d_gene: .
v_gene: TRBV7-2
CDR3aa: CASSSGSYNEQFF
CDR3nt: TGTGCCAGCAGCTCCGGCTCCTACAATGAGCAGTTCTTC